This T cell receptor (beta chain) was profiled in a study of blood T cells in healthy people across ages. The CDR3 is 11 amino acids. Trimming removed 5 bases at V and 10 bases at J, with 9 bases between. Primed by a sample-barcoded 5' primer and a J-beta primer mix, a second PCR proceeded for roughly 7 to 12 cycles. TCRdb reanalysed the 5' RACE reads using MiXCR and keeps one entry per CDR3 protein. The table lists approximately 850,000 distinct CDR3 sequences, roughly 60% of them singletons. The receptor's source is a young man in good health. This chain connects TRBV12-3 or TRBV12-4 to TRBJ2-1, with unresolved D. Sequencing was carried out using blood. The CDR3, as DNA: TGTGCCAGCAGTACTGTGAGAGAGCAGTTCTTC. Its protein product is CASSTVREQFF.